These 20 T cell receptor beta chains were sequenced from one sample in a study of T cell repertoires in cytomegalovirus infection. Each CDR3 protein gets one entry after TCRdb re-called the reads with MiXCR. The sample records around 490,000 distinct CDR3 sequences, about 30% being singletons. The source material was PBMCs. The receptors stem from a human donor in good health (CMV status not recorded). Some clones in this sample may be carry-over from other donors' samples.

This clonotype was observed a handful of times. This chain uses TRBV6-2 or TRBV6-3 with TRBJ2-7, with 9 bases aligning to TRBD2. Germline CDR1 reads MNHEY; CDR2 reads SVGEGT. The ends lost 5 bases at V and 0 bases at J; junction bases unmatched: 5. The CDR3 length is 15 residues. The CDR3 DNA reads TGTGCCAGCAGTAAAGGTAGCGGGAGCTCCTACGAGCAGTACTTC. It is translated as CASSKGSGSSYEQYF.

This clonotype has just a few counts. V and J are TRBV20-1 and TRBJ2-5; 9 bases line up with TRBD2. This CDR3 is built from 14 residues. After removal of 6 bases from V and 2 bases from J, the junction contained 7 bases not matched to a gene. CDR1 and CDR2 from the germline V gene are DFQATT and SNEGSKA (reference sequence). The CDR3 protein is CSAGRREGQETQYF. The CDR3 bases are TGCAGTGCCGGGCGGCGGGAGGGGCAAGAGACCCAGTACTTC.

The chain joins TRBV19 to TRBJ2-2, with no clear D. Germline V lookup: CDR1 LNHDA, CDR2 SQIVND (reference sequence). V lost 3 bases to trimming and J lost 5 bases, with 10 bases between them. CDR3 length: 14 amino acids. CDR3 amino acids: CASSIRSKTGELFF. The CDR3 DNA reads TGTGCCAGTAGTATCAGATCCAAAACCGGGGAGCTGTTTTTT.

This clonotype was detected only a few times. The rearrangement links TRBV12-3 or TRBV12-4 to TRBJ2-1; the D gene could be TRBD1 or TRBD2 (5 bases each). The ends were cut back, 3 bases at V and 6 bases at J, with 15 bases in the middle. The CDR3 runs 15 residues. Here the CDR3 reads CASSFGDPRTNEQFF. CDR3 coding DNA: TGTGCCAGCAGTTTTGGGGACCCTCGCACCAATGAGCAGTTCTTC.

This clonotype was seen many times. The chain carries TRBV11-3 and TRBJ2-3; possibly TRBD1 or TRBD2 for D (5 bases each). The CDR3 sequence is 16 residues long. Per germline, CDR1 SGHNT and CDR2 YENEEA. Trimming cost V 0 bases and J 4 bases, with 14 bases left between them. CDR3 region: CASSLERRGRADTQYF. As DNA, the CDR3 is TGTGCCAGCAGCTTAGAACGCCGGGGCCGAGCAGATACGCAGTATTTT.

This clonotype was detected ten times or more. The chain has TRBV7-6 and TRBJ2-7; D is perhaps TRBD1 or TRBD2 (5 bases each). V was shortened by 1 base and J by 3 bases, with 10 bases between the two germline ends. Germline-derived CDR1 and CDR2 are SGHVS and FNYEAQ. The CDR3 contains 14 residues. The CDR3 DNA is TGTGCCAGCAGCTTAGGGCAGGGAGTCTACGAGCAGTACTTC. Protein sequence: CASSLGQGVYEQYF.

This clonotype was seen a few times. The V and J genes are TRBV4-3 and TRBJ2-5; D possibly corresponds to TRBD1 (6 bases). The length of the CDR3 is 16 residues. CDR1 and CDR2 from the germline V gene are LGHNA and YSLEER. V was pared by 1 base and J by 1 base, with 13 bases between. The CDR3: CASSQGFQGGQETQYF. The CDR3 coding sequence is TGCGCCAGCAGCCAAGGGTTCCAAGGGGGCCAAGAGACCCAGTACTTC.

In regard to this clonotype: Germline is not matched at one junction end, which may reflect a read error. This chain links TRBV11-1 with TRBJ2-7, with D maybe TRBD1 (6 bases). Germline V CDR1 and CDR2: SGHAT, FQDESV (reference sequence). The CDR3 consists of 15 residues. The CDR3 DNA sequence: TGTGCCAGCAGTCTAGGATGGGACACCTCCTTCGAGCAGTACTTC. Translation: CASSLGWDTSFEQYF.

Notes on this clonotype: Mismatch with germline at one junction end may stem from a read error. The chain couples TRBV7-9 to TRBJ2-3; D is possibly TRBD2 (6 bases). This CDR3 spans 17 amino acids. CDR1 is SEHNR, CDR2 FQNEAQ, per germline (reference sequence). The CDR3 protein is CARSLKVTGVITDTQYF. The CDR3 DNA reads TGTGCCCGCAGCTTAAAAGTAACGGGAGTGATCACAGATACGCAGTATTTT.

The rearrangement joins TRBV28 to TRBJ2-3, with D possibly being TRBD2 (6 bases). V was pared by 3 bases and J by 2 bases, with 15 bases between. Germline V gene data show CDR1 as MDHEN and CDR2 as SYDVKM. The CDR3 has 16 amino acids. CDR3 coding DNA: TGTGCCAGCAGTTTCGAACCGGGACTTATCACAGATACGCAGTATTTT. This encodes CASSFEPGLITDTQYF.

The chain uses TRBV7-6 and TRBJ1-2; 8 bases are a match to TRBD1. Per germline, CDR1 SGHVS and CDR2 FNYEAQ. The CDR3 is 12 amino acids. CDR3 DNA: TGTGCTGTCTCACAGGGGGGCTATGGCTACACCTTC. Amino acid sequence: CAVSQGGYGYTF. The full variable domain, rest sourced from reference TRBV7-6 and TRBJ1-2, is GAGVSQSPRYKVTKRGQDVALRCDPISGHVSLYWYRQALGQGPEFLTYFNYEAQQDKSGLPNDRFSAERPEGSISTLTIQRTEQRDSAMYRCAVSQGGYGYTFGSGTRLTVV.

The chain has TRBV11-2 and TRBJ2-5; 7 bases are a match to TRBD1. The CDR3 runs 15 residues. V was pared by 5 bases and J by 5 bases, with 11 bases of the junction left unmatched. The germline gives CDR1 SGHAT, CDR2 FQNNGV. The CDR3, as DNA: TGTGCCAGCAGCCTCCAGACAGGGATTGGGGAGACCCAGTACTTC. It translates to CASSLQTGIGETQYF.

This clonotype was seen a few times. The chain couples TRBV18 to TRBJ2-1; maybe TRBD1 (6 bases). V was pared by 2 bases and J by 3 bases, with 8 bases between. This CDR3 is built from 14 residues. Germline V CDR1 and CDR2: KGHSH, LQKENI. CDR3 DNA sequence: TGTGCCAGCTCACCAGGGACACGCTACAATGAGCAGTTCTTC. Residues: CASSPGTRYNEQFF.

The chain joins TRBV7-2 to TRBJ2-1; the D gene could be TRBD1 or TRBD2 (7 bases each). Germline V lookup: CDR1 SGHTA, CDR2 FQGNSA. The V end lost 4 bases, the J end lost 9 bases, and 16 bases lay between the germline ends. There are 14 residues in the CDR3. The CDR3 reads CASSSPGGAGEQFF. CDR3 coding DNA: TGTGCCAGCAGCTCCCCAGGGGGGGCCGGTGAGCAGTTCTTC.

Here the CDR3 DNA reads TGTGCCAGCGGAGAGGACTACAATGAGCAGTTCTTC. This translates into CASGEDYNEQFF. This sequence joins TRBV9 and TRBJ2-1, with D hard to call. This CDR3 is built from 12 residues. The germline gives CDR1 SGDLS, CDR2 YYNGEE. Trimming removed 7 bases from V and 3 bases from J, with 8 bases in between. The whole variable domain, filled in from reference TRBV9 and TRBJ2-1, reads DSGVTQTPKHLITATGQRVTLRCSPRSGDLSVYWYQQSLDQGLQFLIQYYNGEERAKGNILERFSAQQFPDLHSELNLSSLELGDSALYFCASGEDYNEQFFGPGTRLTVL.

This chain uses TRBV6-2 or TRBV6-3 with TRBJ1-2; 7 bases align to TRBD1. V shed 0 bases, J shed 5 bases, and the junction held 3 bases outside the gene matches. CDR1 is MNHEY and CDR2 is SVGEGT in the germline V gene. The length of the CDR3 is 14 residues. The CDR3 loop reads CASSYSGRGYGYTF. The CDR3, as DNA: TGTGCCAGCAGTTACTCCGGCAGGGGGTATGGCTACACCTTC.

The table lists this clonotype with a few counts. The chain uses TRBV3-1 and TRBJ2-1; TRBD2 matches at 8 bases. The V and J ends lost 0 bases and 9 bases, in that order; junction bases with no gene match: 13. Per the germline V gene, CDR1 is LGHDT and CDR2 is YNNKEL (reference sequence). The CDR3 extends over 17 amino acids. CDR3 in DNA: TGTGCCAGCAGCCAAGATGGACTGACTAGCGTCGGAGGTGAGCAGTTCTTC. It translates to CASSQDGLTSVGGEQFF.

This clonotype was recorded a few times. The chain has TRBV6-5 and TRBJ1-1, with D maybe TRBD1 (5 bases). CDR3 length equals 17 residues. The V end lost 0 bases, the J end lost 0 bases, and 14 bases lay between the germline ends. CDR1 and CDR2 (germline): MNHEY, SVGAGI. This chain's CDR3 is CASSYSRSGGMNTEAFF. CDR3 in DNA: TGTGCCAGCAGTTACTCGAGGTCGGGGGGAATGAACACTGAAGCTTTCTTT.

This clonotype was detected a few times. The gene calls are TRBV6-2 or TRBV6-3 and TRBJ2-3; D possibly matches TRBD1 or TRBD2 (5 bases each). Trimming shortened V by 2 bases and J by 0 bases, and 6 bases separated the two germline ends. From germline, CDR1 is MNHEY and CDR2 SVGEGT. The CDR3 is 14 residues long. CDR3 coding DNA: TGTGCCAGCAGTTACCGGGACAGCACAGATACGCAGTATTTT. Translation: CASSYRDSTDTQYF.

This clonotype has just a few counts. J is TRBJ2-7 and V is TRBV28; TRBD2 matches at 7 bases. This CDR3 has 15 residues. In germline, CDR1 is MDHEN, CDR2 SYDVKM. J gave up 4 bases and V 2 bases, and 8 bases lay outside the gene matches. The CDR3 sequence: CASSLRSSGGYEQYF. CDR3 nucleotide sequence: TGTGCCAGCAGTTTACGGTCTAGCGGAGGTTACGAGCAGTACTTC.